This T cell receptor (beta chain) derives from a study of T cells in Graves' hyperthyroidism and ophthalmopathy. This clonotype was observed a handful of times. This CDR3 is 12 amino acids long. The germline V gene encodes CDR1 MDHEN and CDR2 SYDVKM. V trimming: 5 bases; J trimming: 14 bases; junction bases outside the gene matches: 8. Based on clinical symptoms, serum thyroxine and TRAb, thyroid ultrasound and orbital computed tomography, diagnoses were reached. The TCR beta CDR3 regions underwent amplification using RNA transcripts as the source. A first-round RT-PCR of the TCR CDR3 used the HTBI primer set. TCRdb reprocessed the multiplex PCR reads via MiXCR and lists one record per CDR3 protein. This sample has 500,000 to 650,000 distinct CDR3 sequences, with less than 15% found just once.

The clonotype comes from a woman between 35 and 50 years old with Graves' hyperthyroidism. The genes are TRBV28 and TRBJ2-2, with 7 positions matching TRBD1. Sequenced: blood. This chain's CDR3 is CASSPSQGRLFF. CDR3 DNA: TGTGCCAGCAGTCCTTCACAGGGGAGACTGTTTTTT. Supplemented by reference TRBV28 and TRBJ2-2, the full variable domain reads DVKVTQSSRYLVKRTGEKVFLECVQDMDHENMFWYRQDPGLGLRLIYFSYDVKMKEKGDIPEGYSVSREKKERFSLILESASTNQTSMYLCASSPSQGRLFFGEGSRLTVL.